A selection of T cell receptor beta chains follows, all from one sample in a study of cytomegalovirus exposure and HLA in healthy donors. This table comes from immunoSEQ multiplex PCR, and its TCRdb copy is limited to in-frame clones, with some not included. The sample lists 150,000 to 200,000 clones; approximately 86% were seen once. Sequencing used PBMCs. These receptors all come from a young man in good health and CMV-seropositive. Both conserved end residues are part of each CDR3. A D gene is named only where the DNA matches it firmly. Clone size is not always given. Where it is, it says once, few, many or a class for expanded clones.

v_call	j_call	d_call	clone_size	cdr3_aa	cdr3_nt
TRBV10-3	TRBJ1-5	NA	NA	CAISESTPRLKPQHF	TGTGCCATCAGTGAGTCGACTCCCCGGTTGAAGCCCCAGCATTTT
TRBV2	TRBJ2-1	TRBD2	NA	CASSRTSGGSSYNEQFF	TGTGCCAGCAGTAGGACTAGCGGGGGGAGCTCCTACAATGAGCAGTTCTTC
TRBV30	TRBJ1-6	NA	NA	CAWSDSSPLHF	TGTGCCTGGAGCGACTCTTCACCCCTCCACTTT
TRBV13	TRBJ1-2	NA	NA	CATQHGRNYGYTF	TGTGCCACCCAGCACGGGAGAAACTATGGCTACACCTTC
TRBV10-3	TRBJ1-1	TRBD1	NA	CAISNLGQVGNTEAFF	TGTGCCATCAGTAATCTAGGACAGGTCGGTAACACTGAAGCTTTCTTT
TRBV7-6	TRBJ2-7	NA	NA	CASSRSGTYEQYF	TGTGCCAGCAGCCGCTCGGGGACCTACGAGCAGTACTTC
TRBV18	TRBJ2-7	NA	NA	CASSPGITGEQYF	TGTGCCAGCTCACCCGGGATAACGGGGGAGCAGTACTTC
TRBV2	TRBJ2-1	NA	once	CASSPGTQNEQFF	TGTGCCAGCAGTCCCGGGACTCAAAATGAGCAGTTCTTC
TRBV6-4	TRBJ2-7	NA	NA	CASSSREAAYEQYF	TGTGCCAGCAGCTCTCGAGAAGCGGCCTACGAGCAGTACTTC
TRBV28	TRBJ1-5	NA	NA	CASSFLTYRESNQPQHF	TGTGCCAGCAGTTTTCTGACCTACAGGGAAAGCAATCAGCCCCAGCATTTT
TRBV5-1	TRBJ1-2	TRBD1	NA	CASSLAPQDRTYGYTF	TGCGCCAGCAGCTTGGCCCCACAGGACAGGACCTATGGCTACACCTTC
TRBV4-3	TRBJ2-5	TRBD1	NA	CASSQDWQGAGETQYF	TGCGCCAGCAGCCAAGATTGGCAGGGGGCAGGGGAGACCCAGTACTTC
TRBV27	TRBJ2-7	TRBD2	NA	CASSSTPPQRERDYEQYF	TGTGCCAGCAGTTCTACCCCCCCCCAGCGGGAGAGGGACTACGAGCAGTACTTC
TRBV29-1	TRBJ2-7	TRBD2	NA	CSVGGGGEQYF	TGCAGCGTTGGGGGGGGAGGGGAGCAGTACTTC
TRBV9	TRBJ1-1	NA	once	CASSVVGEVNTEAFF	TGTGCCAGCAGCGTAGTGGGAGAGGTGAACACTGAAGCTTTCTTT
TRBV5-1	TRBJ2-5	NA	NA	CASSLVAGEETQYF	TGCGCCAGCAGCTTGGTGGCGGGTGAAGAGACCCAGTACTTC
TRBV5-6	TRBJ1-2	TRBD1	NA	CASSSGTDVFYGYTF	TGTGCCAGCAGCTCGGGGACAGACGTCTTTTATGGCTACACCTTC
TRBV7-9	TRBJ2-7	NA	NA	CASSRHYEQYF	TGTGCCAGCAGCAGACACTACGAGCAGTACTTC
TRBV5-4	TRBJ2-2	NA	once	CASSPSITGELFF	TGTGCCAGCAGCCCTTCTATCACCGGGGAGCTGTTTTTT
TRBV19	TRBJ1-1	NA	NA	CASSFLPVMNTEAFF	TGTGCCAGTAGTTTTCTGCCAGTAATGAACACTGAAGCTTTCTTT
TRBV10-3	TRBJ2-7	NA	NA	CAISETDEQYF	TGTGCCATCAGCGAGACAGACGAGCAGTACTTC
TRBV28	TRBJ1-1	NA	NA	CASRSRGKSFF	TGTGCCAGCAGATCCAGGGGTAAGTCTTTCTTT
TRBV27	TRBJ2-7	TRBD1	NA	CASSLDRGVIYEQYF	TGTGCCAGCAGCTTGGACAGGGGGGTCATATACGAGCAGTACTTC
TRBV7-9	TRBJ2-1	NA	NA	CASSRYNEQFF	TGTGCCAGCAGCCGGTACAATGAGCAGTTCTTC
TRBV2	TRBJ1-5	TRBD1	NA	CASSAGWGQPNQPQHF	TGTGCCAGCAGTGCGGGCTGGGGACAGCCCAATCAGCCCCAGCATTTT
TRBV2	TRBJ2-5	TRBD1	few	CASSGGQGVFGLYF	TGTGCCAGCAGTGGGGGACAGGGAGTTTTCGGATTGTACTTC
TRBV7-3	TRBJ2-2	TRBD2	NA	CASSLRGTSGGELFF	TGTGCCAGCAGCTTAAGGGGGACTAGTGGCGGGGAGCTGTTTTTT
TRBV7-3	TRBJ2-5	TRBD1	once	CASSLGTGGQETQYF	TGTGCCAGCAGCTTAGGGACAGGGGGCCAAGAGACCCAGTACTTC
TRBV6-4	TRBJ2-1	TRBD2	few	CASSDSTSGSNEQFF	TGTGCCAGCAGTGACTCCACTAGCGGGAGCAATGAGCAGTTCTTC
TRBV15	TRBJ2-1	NA	NA	CATSRYTTNEQFF	TGTGCCACCAGCAGATACACAACTAACGAGCAGTTCTTC
TRBV10-3	TRBJ2-7	TRBD1	NA	CATGTGEGYEQYF	TGTGCCACCGGGACAGGGGAGGGCTACGAGCAGTACTTC
TRBV6-5	TRBJ2-3	NA	NA	CASSPGDLRDTQYF	TGTGCCAGCAGTCCGGGGGACCTCCGGGATACGCAGTATTTT
TRBV6-4	TRBJ2-1	NA	NA	CASSDSGSGHSNEQFF	TGTGCCAGCAGTGACTCGGGGTCAGGGCACAGCAATGAGCAGTTCTTC
TRBV18	TRBJ1-2	TRBD1	NA	CASSPSGTGNYGYTF	TGTGCCAGCTCACCTTCCGGGACAGGGAACTATGGCTACACCTTC
TRBV27	TRBJ2-5	NA	NA	CASSFVGGLRMKTQYF	TGTGCCAGCAGTTTTGTGGGGGGACTCCGGATGAAGACCCAGTACTTC
TRBV6-1	TRBJ1-6	TRBD1	NA	CASSVTGDNSPLHF	TGTGCCAGCAGTGTGACAGGGGACAATTCACCCCTCCACTTT
TRBV6-5	TRBJ2-3	NA	NA	CASSYGLGLSTDTQYF	TGTGCCAGCAGTTACGGTTTGGGCCTGAGCACAGATACGCAGTATTTT
TRBV7-9	TRBJ2-1	TRBD2	NA	CASSPSTSANEQFF	TGTGCCAGCAGCCCCTCGACTAGCGCGAATGAGCAGTTCTTC
TRBV13	TRBJ2-7	TRBD2	NA	CASSRLTSGYEQYF	TGTGCCAGCAGCCGATTGACTAGCGGGTACGAGCAGTACTTC
TRBV10-3	TRBJ2-7	NA	NA	CAISPRPRQGEQYF	TGTGCCATCAGTCCCCGACCACGGCAGGGCGAGCAGTACTTC
TRBV9	TRBJ2-7	NA	few	CASSVGGGTTPYEQYF	TGTGCCAGCAGCGTAGGAGGGGGGACTACCCCCTACGAGCAGTACTTC
TRBV5-1	TRBJ1-1	TRBD1	NA	CASSLRRDRGNTEAFF	TGCGCCAGCAGCTTGCGTCGTGACAGGGGGAACACTGAAGCTTTCTTT
TRBV19	TRBJ2-2	TRBD2	NA	CATETSLGTGELFF	TGTGCCACCGAGACTAGCCTTGGCACCGGGGAGCTGTTTTTT
TRBV9	TRBJ2-2	NA	once	CASSVAGSRGNTGELFF	TGTGCCAGCAGCGTAGCGGGGTCGCGGGGGAACACCGGGGAGCTGTTTTTT
TRBV7-2	TRBJ2-1	NA	NA	CASSLGNRANEQFF	TGTGCCAGCAGCTTAGGAAACCGCGCGAATGAGCAGTTCTTC
TRBV4-2	TRBJ1-4	NA	NA	CASSQGNRDLGEKLFF	TGTGCCAGCAGCCAAGGGAACAGGGATCTTGGTGAAAAACTGTTTTTT
TRBV7-2	TRBJ2-7	TRBD1	NA	CASSQDRGDEQYF	TGTGCCAGCAGCCAGGACAGGGGCGACGAGCAGTACTTC
TRBV4-2	TRBJ2-5	NA	NA	CASSQDLSGQETQYF	TGTGCCAGCAGCCAAGATCTGAGCGGTCAAGAGACCCAGTACTTC
TRBV5-1	TRBJ2-5	NA	once	CASSRGAGDRETQYF	TGCGCCAGCAGCCGGGGGGCAGGGGATCGAGAGACCCAGTACTTC
TRBV11-2	TRBJ2-3	NA	NA	CASSFRGPFDTQYF	TGTGCCAGCAGCTTTAGGGGTCCCTTCGATACGCAGTATTTT
TRBV13	TRBJ1-5	NA	NA	CASGAGGADQPQHF	TGTGCCAGCGGCGCGGGAGGGGCTGATCAGCCCCAGCATTTT
TRBV5-1	TRBJ2-2	TRBD2	NA	CASSLGTSQGGELFF	TGCGCCAGCAGCTTGGGGACTAGTCAAGGCGGGGAGCTGTTTTTT
TRBV7-2	TRBJ2-1	TRBD1	NA	CASSGGTARYNEQFF	TGTGCCAGCAGCGGTGGGACAGCAAGATACAATGAGCAGTTCTTC
TRBV29-1	TRBJ1-2	NA	NA	CSVGSGTMGYGYTF	TGCAGCGTTGGGAGTGGAACTATGGGCTATGGCTACACCTTC